Presented here are 15 T cell receptor beta chains from one specimen sequenced in a study of T-cell memory formation after mild COVID-19. TCRdb recomputed calls from the 5' RACE reads with MiXCR, one row per CDR3 protein. The sample contains some 150,000 distinct CDR3 sequences, 15% to 20% of which appear only once. The sample comprised PBMCs or a T cell subset sorted from them (not recorded which). The receptors were gathered from an adult woman who had mild COVID-19 (a few samples of this study predate the infection). Cell type and time point are not known.

This clonotype was observed a few times. The V and J genes are TRBV12-3 or TRBV12-4 and TRBJ1-1; 8 bases align to TRBD1. The CDR3 has 14 amino acids. J lost 0 bases, V lost 5 bases, and 2 bases had no gene match. The CDR3 nucleotides read TGTGCCAGCAGTAACAGGGGGGTGAACACTGAAGCTTTCTTT. Protein: CASSNRGVNTEAFF.

The V gene is TRBV6-6, the J gene TRBJ1-2; no clear D. V was shortened by 5 bases and J by 0 bases, with 10 bases between the two germline ends. The CDR3 covers 14 residues. CDR1 is MNHNY, CDR2 SVGAGI, per germline (reference sequence). The CDR3 sequence is CASSPSGANYGYTF. The CDR3 DNA follows: TGTGCCAGCAGTCCTTCTGGAGCTAACTATGGCTACACCTTC.

This clonotype was picked up many times. The rearrangement joins TRBV7-2 to TRBJ1-1; 7 bases map to TRBD1. The V and J ends lost 5 bases and 8 bases, in that order; junction bases with no gene match: 8. CDR1 is SGHTA and CDR2 is FQGNSA in the germline V gene. The CDR3 loop spans 13 amino acids. The CDR3: CASSPDRVQEAFF. The CDR3 region has the DNA TGTGCCAGCAGCCCCGACAGGGTGCAGGAAGCTTTCTTT.

This clonotype appeared a few times. The gene calls are TRBV7-2 and TRBJ2-3; maybe TRBD2 (6 bases). Trimming removed 6 bases at V and 0 bases at J, with 13 bases between. CDR3 length: 15 amino acids. Germline V CDR1 and CDR2: SGHTA, FQGNSA. CDR3 sequence reads: CASSPDYLSTDTQYF. DNA for the CDR3: TGTGCCAGCAGTCCGGACTACCTTAGCACAGATACGCAGTATTTT.

This clonotype turned up a few times. J is TRBJ2-7 and V is TRBV7-6; tentative D call: TRBD1 (5 bases). The germline CDR1 and CDR2 sequences are SGHVS and FNYEAQ. The V gene lost 2 bases and the J gene lost 6 bases, with 17 bases spanning the gap. The CDR3 totals 15 residues. The CDR3 DNA is TGTGCCAGCAGCTTAAGGACAAGTGCTAAAGGCGAGCAGTACTTC. This encodes CASSLRTSAKGEQYF.

The chain joins TRBV10-3 to TRBJ1-1, with 8 bases lining up with TRBD1. In germline, CDR1 is ENHRY, CDR2 SYGVKD. The CDR3 sequence is 13 residues long. J lost 3 bases, V lost 8 bases, and 5 bases had no gene match. CDR3 amino acids: CAIGQGGDTEAFF. DNA for the CDR3: TGTGCCATCGGACAGGGAGGTGACACTGAAGCTTTCTTT.

This clonotype was detected only a few times. The chain links TRBV7-9 to TRBJ1-4; tentative D call: TRBD1 (5 bases). Trimming took 4 bases from V and 5 from J, leaving 17 bases between them. Looked up from germline, CDR1 is SEHNR and CDR2 is FQNEAQ (reference sequence). This CDR3 has 16 residues. The CDR3 here is CASSSGNGVKNEKLFF. In nucleotides, the CDR3 is TGTGCCAGCAGCTCAGGGAATGGGGTCAAGAATGAAAAACTGTTTTTT.

The chain couples TRBV4-3 to TRBJ2-1; possible D gene TRBD1, 6 bases. The CDR3 covers 15 residues. Looked up from germline, CDR1 is LGHNA and CDR2 is YSLEER. V was pared by 0 bases and J by 4 bases, with 10 bases between. Written as DNA, the CDR3 is TGCGCCAGCAGCCAAGAGCCACAGGGTTACAATGAGCAGTTCTTC. This gives the protein CASSQEPQGYNEQFF.

This clonotype showed up just a few times. The V call is TRBV12-3 or TRBV12-4, the J call TRBJ2-2; no clear D. V dropped 2 bases and J dropped 4 bases, with 5 bases sitting between them. The CDR3 contains 13 residues. The CDR3 DNA is TGTGCCAGCAGTTTACTAACCACCGGGGAGCTGTTTTTT. This gives the protein CASSLLTTGELFF.

In its sample, this clonotype was seen a few times. This CDR3 reads CASRPDLTYEQYF. DNA for the CDR3: TGTGCCAGCAGACCAGACCTCACCTACGAGCAGTACTTC. The chain joins TRBV12-3 or TRBV12-4 to TRBJ2-7, with D hard to call. The V gene lost 6 bases and the J gene lost 2 bases, with 11 bases spanning the gap. The CDR3 covers 13 residues.

The chain uses TRBV20-1 and TRBJ2-1; TRBD2 aligns across 10 bases. Germline V gene data show CDR1 as DFQATT and CDR2 as SNEGSKA (reference sequence). Trimming cost V 1 base and J 8 bases; bases outside gene matches: 8. This CDR3 has 15 residues. The CDR3 region has the DNA TGCAGTGCTAGAGGTCTAGCGGGAGAATTGTATGAGCAGTTCTTC. Translating gives CSARGLAGELYEQFF.

This clonotype was picked up a small number of times. This chain joins TRBV6-6 and TRBJ2-7, with no clear D. This CDR3 is 14 amino acids long. V lost 8 bases and J lost 2, with 16 bases in between. Germline CDR1 reads MNHNY; CDR2 reads SVGAGI (reference sequence). CDR3 loop: CASRISTGAYEQYF. In nucleotides, the CDR3 is TGTGCCAGCCGAATCTCTACTGGCGCCTACGAGCAGTACTTC.

The V and J genes are TRBV24-1 and TRBJ2-1; TRBD1 matches at 11 bases. Trimming removed 0 bases from V and 8 bases from J; junction bases left unmatched: 2. There are 15 residues in the CDR3. Germline V gives CDR1 KGHDR, CDR2 SFDVKD. This CDR3 reads CATSDLGQGADEQFF. The CDR3 DNA reads as TGTGCCACCAGTGATTTGGGACAGGGGGCCGATGAGCAGTTCTTC.

This clonotype was recorded only once. V and J are TRBV20-1 and TRBJ2-3, with 8 bases fitting TRBD2. Unmatched junction bases numbered 10, after V lost 0 bases and J lost 5 bases. CDR3 size: 16 residues. CDR1 is DFQATT and CDR2 is SNEGSKA in the germline V gene (reference sequence). CDR3: CSARDHRAGVGDTQYF. The CDR3 DNA reads as TGCAGTGCTAGAGATCACCGAGCGGGAGTGGGAGATACGCAGTATTTT.

This clonotype was seen a handful of times. DNA for the CDR3: TGTGCCAGCAGCACAGGGGCAGGGGGTACCTACGAGCAGTACTTC. Encoded protein: CASSTGAGGTYEQYF. The chain recombines TRBV7-9 with TRBJ2-7, with TRBD1 matching over 7 bases. The CDR3 has 15 amino acids. V was clipped by 5 bases and J by 2 bases; unmatched bases: 9. CDR1 is SEHNR, CDR2 FQNEAQ, per germline (reference sequence).